The entry below gives a single TCR beta chain sequence along with its context. This entry is derived from a study of blood T cell repertoires in COVID-19. The overall study: Samples came from the United States, Italy and Spain, spanning acute and convalescent COVID-19. Nucleic acid was either cDNA or gDNA, and it came from T cells, B-cell-depleted T cells, or PBMCs.

Authors' processing steps: The assay estimated nucleated cells by amplifying reference gene primers. The protocol was immunoSEQ multiplex PCR, while the TCRdb copy is restricted to in-frame clones and leaves out a portion. The DNA was the basis for D and trimming; V, J and clone size are from that table. This sample has some 140,000 clones, with around 83% found just once. The V gene end was trimmed by 3 bases and the J gene end by 5 bases; junction bases not matched to a gene: 11. CDR3 length equals 17 residues. Germline lookup yields CDR1 KGHDR and CDR2 SFDVKD. Sequenced: peripheral blood. The receptor was isolated from a woman aged 55-70 years with acute or convalescent COVID-19. This rearrangement joins TRBV24-1 to TRBJ2-5; 10 nucleotides line up with TRBD1. The CDR3 region is CATSDIPSTGGAETQYF. CDR3 DNA sequence: TGTGCCACCAGTGATATCCCGTCGACAGGGGGCGCTGAGACCCAGTACTTC.